The 20 T cell receptor beta chains below come from one sample, sequenced in a study of blood T cell repertoires in COVID-19. Data came from immunoSEQ multiplex PCR; TCRdb stores just in-frame clones and leaves some out. Of hundreds of thousands of clones in the sample, approximately 83% were seen once. Sequencing was done on a sample of PBMCs or T cells enriched from blood (not recorded which). The receptor set was obtained from a middle-aged woman with acute COVID-19.

This clone was counted once. At one end, the junction sequence differs from germline, possibly due to a read error. The V call is TRBV7-9, the J call TRBJ1-2; D not resolved. Germline CDR1 reads SEHNR; CDR2 reads FQNEAQ (reference sequence). This CDR3 is built from 13 residues. CDR3 protein: CASSLEVQYVYTF. The CDR3 nucleotides are TGTGCCAGCAGCTTAGAAGTACAGTATGTCTACACCTTC.

The chain carries TRBV9 and TRBJ1-2; TRBD1 aligns across 7 bases. After removal of 0 bases from V and 3 bases from J, the junction contained 11 bases not matched to a gene. Germline CDR1 is SGDLS and CDR2 is YYNGEE. There are 17 residues in the CDR3. The DNA of the CDR3 is TGTGCCAGCAGCGTAGGACGTTCAGGCAGGGGGTACTATGGCTACACCTTC. Translating gives CASSVGRSGRGYYGYTF.

The genes are TRBV4-2 and TRBJ1-2; the match to TRBD1 covers 8 bases. CDR1 and CDR2 (germline): LGHNA, YNFKEQ. There are 16 residues in the CDR3. J was trimmed by 4 bases and V by 0 bases; bases with no gene match: 7. The CDR3 protein is CASSQDHGRGPYGYTF. The CDR3, as DNA: TGTGCCAGCAGCCAAGATCACGGCAGGGGGCCCTATGGCTACACCTTC.

The chain recombines TRBV11-2 with TRBJ2-5, with a possible D match to TRBD2 (6 bases). Trimming left V 5 bases short and J 5 bases short, with 15 bases between. The CDR3 is 14 residues long. The germline CDR1 and CDR2 sequences are SGHAT and FQNNGV. The CDR3 protein is CASSEVATSETQYF. The DNA of the CDR3 is TGTGCCAGCAGCGAGGTGGCGACTAGTGAGACCCAGTACTTC.

V is TRBV19 and J is TRBJ1-3; perhaps TRBD1 as D (5 bases). CDR1 is LNHDA and CDR2 is SQIVND in the germline V gene (reference sequence). The germline V and J ends were trimmed by 5 bases and 0 bases, with 8 bases remaining between them. The CDR3 contains 14 residues. CDR3 amino acids: CASSRQSSGNTIYF. The CDR3, as DNA: TGTGCCAGTAGTCGACAGAGCTCTGGAAACACCATATATTTT.

CDR3 nucleotide sequence: TGTGCCAGCAGTTTGTCTAGCGGACTAGGGCATGAGCAGTTCTTC. It specifies CASSLSSGLGHEQFF. The chain recombines TRBV7-2 with TRBJ2-1, with 7 bases lining up with TRBD2. J lost 8 bases, V lost 6 bases, and 13 bases had no gene match. The germline gives CDR1 SGHTA, CDR2 FQGNSA. The CDR3 spans 15 residues.

The chain is built from TRBV11-2 and TRBJ2-7; TRBD2 matches at 10 bases. Germline values: CDR1 SGHAT, CDR2 FQNNGV. With V trimmed by 1 base and J by 7 bases, 7 bases remained unmatched. The CDR3 is 15 residues long. This CDR3 reads CASSLGPSGSFEQYF. The CDR3 DNA reads as TGTGCCAGCAGCTTAGGGCCTAGCGGGAGTTTTGAGCAGTACTTC.

The V gene is TRBV5-6, the J gene TRBJ2-3; 12 bases are shared with TRBD2. V dropped 7 bases and J dropped 0; count of bases not matched to a gene: 3. The CDR3 loop spans 15 amino acids. Germline CDR1 reads SGHDT; CDR2 reads YYEEEE. The CDR3 here is CASGGLAGSTDTQYF. The DNA of the CDR3 is TGTGCCAGCGGCGGACTAGCGGGAAGCACAGATACGCAGTATTTT.

V gene TRBV15 combines with J gene TRBJ2-1; 9 bases map to TRBD2. Germline-derived CDR1 and CDR2 are LNHNV and YYDKDF (reference sequence). There are 17 residues in the CDR3. V was pared by 5 bases and J by 0 bases, with 8 bases of the junction left unmatched. CDR3 amino acids: CATSPSGDLSSYNEQFF. The DNA of the CDR3 is TGTGCCACCAGCCCTAGCGGGGACCTTAGCTCCTACAATGAGCAGTTCTTC.

As DNA, the CDR3 is TGTGCCAGCGTGACAGGGATGGATCAGCCCCAGCATTTT. It encodes CASVTGMDQPQHF. This chain links TRBV6-6 with TRBJ1-5, with 7 bases lining up with TRBD1. Germline-derived CDR1 and CDR2 are MNHNY and SVGAGI (reference sequence). CDR3 length equals 13 residues. V trimming: 8 bases; J trimming: 5 bases; junction bases outside the gene matches: 6.

The rearrangement joins TRBV24-1 to TRBJ2-1, with 11 nucleotides matching TRBD1. J gave up 4 bases and V 12 bases, and 7 bases lay outside the gene matches. The CDR3 covers 14 residues. The germline CDR1 and CDR2 sequences are KGHDR and SFDVKD. CDR3 nucleotide sequence: TGTGCCGCCGGGGGGACAGGGGGTTACAATGAGCAGTTCTTC. It yields the protein CAAGGTGGYNEQFF.

The chain recombines TRBV29-1 with TRBJ1-1, with D unresolved. Germline CDR1 is SQVTM and CDR2 is ANQGSEA. The CDR3 covers 14 residues. Trimming removed 1 base at V and 5 bases at J, with 14 bases between. The CDR3 coding sequence is TGCAGCGTTGAAGGGGCGGCAAGAGGGACTGAAGCTTTCTTT. This gives the protein CSVEGAARGTEAFF.

The V and J genes are TRBV7-6 and TRBJ1-4; D remains ambiguous. Trimming took 1 base from V and 3 from J, leaving 12 bases between them. The CDR3 covers 16 residues. Germline values: CDR1 SGHVS, CDR2 FNYEAQ. As DNA, the CDR3 is TGTGCCAGCAGCTTAGGCAGCGGAGTCGCTAATGAAAAACTGTTTTTT. Its translation: CASSLGSGVANEKLFF. The whole variable domain, remainder taken from reference TRBV7-6 and TRBJ1-4, is GAGVSQSPRYKVTKRGQDVALRCDPISGHVSLYWYRQALGQGPEFLTYFNYEAQQDKSGLPNDRFSAERPEGSISTLTIQRTEQRDSAMYRCASSLGSGVANEKLFFGSGTQLSVL.

This clone is a singleton in its sample. The chain employs TRBV10-1 and TRBJ1-2; TRBD1 agrees at 7 bases. Germline V gives CDR1 WNHNN, CDR2 SYGVQD (reference sequence). CDR3 size: 15 residues. J was trimmed by 1 base and V by 6 bases; bases with no gene match: 8. CDR3 DNA sequence: TGCGCCAGCAGATCGGACAGGCCCAATAACTATGGCTACACCTTC. Amino acid sequence: CASRSDRPNNYGYTF.

This chain uses TRBV4-2 with TRBJ2-1, with a possible D match to TRBD1 (7 bases). CDR1 is LGHNA and CDR2 is YNFKEQ in the germline V gene. V gave up 3 bases and J gave up 8 bases, with 11 bases separating them. The CDR3 extends over 13 amino acids. CDR3 sequence (DNA): TGTGCCAGCAGCCAGAGCAGGGGGGATGAGCAGTTCTTC. Translation: CASSQSRGDEQFF.

The V and J genes are TRBV19 and TRBJ2-7; TRBD2 aligns across 9 bases. Germline V lookup: CDR1 LNHDA, CDR2 SQIVND (reference sequence). CDR3 size: 16 residues. The V and J ends lost 9 bases and 3 bases, in that order; junction bases with no gene match: 15. The DNA of the CDR3 is TGTGCCAGCGGTCGCGGAGGGCTAGCGGGACTCTACGAGCAGTACTTC. Residues: CASGRGGLAGLYEQYF. Together with reference TRBV19 and TRBJ2-7, the CDR3 gives the full variable domain: DGGITQSPKYLFRKEGQNVTLSCEQNLNHDAMYWYRQDPGQGLRLIYYSQIVNDFQKGDIAEGYSVSREKKESFPLTVTSAQKNPTAFYLCASGRGGLAGLYEQYFGPGTRLTVT.

Ten or more counts support this clone. The V and J genes are TRBV4-1 and TRBJ1-1, with 7 bases that match TRBD1. Per the germline V gene, CDR1 is MGHRA and CDR2 is YSYEKL. There are 13 residues in the CDR3. The ends lost 8 bases at V and 1 base at J; junction bases unmatched: 4. CDR3 amino acids: CASQGQRNTEAFF. The CDR3 DNA sequence: TGCGCCAGCCAGGGACAGAGGAACACTGAAGCTTTCTTT.

This clone was observed once. The chain recombines TRBV14 with TRBJ2-1; 8 nucleotides match TRBD2. Germline CDR1 and CDR2: SGHDN and FVKESK. CDR3 length: 16 residues. V shed 0 bases, J shed 6 bases, and the junction held 7 bases outside the gene matches. CDR3 coding DNA: TGTGCCAGCAGCCAAGATCTCAGCGGGAGCGGCAATGAGCAGTTCTTC. This translates into CASSQDLSGSGNEQFF.

The chain employs TRBV7-2 and TRBJ1-3; 8 bases line up with TRBD1. The CDR3 loop spans 15 amino acids. The germline V gene has CDR1 SGHTA and CDR2 FQGNSA. V lost 6 bases, J lost 4 bases, and 8 bases stayed unmatched. The CDR3 is CASSPQGAKGNTIYF. The CDR3 region has the DNA TGTGCCAGCAGTCCTCAGGGGGCGAAAGGAAACACCATATATTTT.

The chain has TRBV6-5 and TRBJ2-1; 9 bases map to TRBD1. V shed 10 bases, J shed 9 bases, and the junction held 10 bases outside the gene matches. Germline CDR1 reads MNHEY; CDR2 reads SVGAGI. The CDR3 spans 13 residues. Here the CDR3 reads CATWTGEWGEQFF. In DNA, the CDR3 is TGTGCCACCTGGACAGGGGAGTGGGGTGAGCAGTTCTTC.